This passage covers 31 T cell receptor beta chains from one sample sequenced in a study of T-cell reconstitution after alpha-beta-depleted transplantation in children. This sample's TCRbeta library carried unique molecular identifier barcodes. Each CDR3 protein gets one entry after TCRdb re-called the PCR reads with MiXCR. The sample lists some 840,000 distinct CDR3 sequences; roughly 15% were seen once. The input for sequencing was PBMCs, mostly from graft donor cells, taken 360 days after TCRalphabeta/CD19-depleted stem cell transplant. The receptors come from a male patient younger than 18 who had a stem cell transplant for acute lymphoblastic leukemia, so the T cells may come from the graft donor.

This sequence joins TRBV5-1 and TRBJ1-1; D is undetermined. The CDR3 runs to 12 residues. Germline V CDR1 and CDR2: SGHRS, YFSETQ. V lost 3 bases and J lost 7, with 10 bases in between. This CDR3 reads CASSSPSVEAFF. The CDR3 nucleotides read TGCGCCAGCAGCTCCCCGAGTGTTGAAGCTTTCTTT.

In this sample, this clonotype turned up a few times. The V call is TRBV7-8, the J call TRBJ2-1; 12 nucleotides line up with TRBD2. Germline loops: CDR1 SGHVS, CDR2 FQNEAQ. V dropped 1 base and J dropped 1; count of bases not matched to a gene: 5. The CDR3 contains 18 residues. The CDR3 sequence: CASSLVLAGGFSYNEQFF. CDR3 bases: TGTGCCAGCAGCTTAGTACTAGCGGGAGGATTTTCCTACAATGAGCAGTTCTTC.

The V and J genes are TRBV19 and TRBJ1-4; D gene ambiguous. Germline V CDR1 and CDR2: LNHDA, SQIVND (reference sequence). The V gene lost 4 bases and the J gene lost 5 bases, with 8 bases spanning the gap. The length of the CDR3 is 13 residues. This CDR3 reads CASSRRWNEKLFF. DNA of the CDR3: TGTGCCAGTAGTAGGCGGTGGAATGAAAAACTGTTTTTT. The variable domain in full, completed from reference TRBV19 and TRBJ1-4, reads DGGITQSPKYLFRKEGQNVTLSCEQNLNHDAMYWYRQDPGQGLRLIYYSQIVNDFQKGDIAEGYSVSREKKESFPLTVTSAQKNPTAFYLCASSRRWNEKLFFGSGTQLSVL.

CDR3 loop: CASSVSQGRAFF. Here the CDR3 DNA reads TGCGCCAGCAGCGTTTCACAGGGTCGGGCTTTCTTT. The chain uses TRBV5-1 and TRBJ1-1; D is possibly TRBD1 (6 bases). CDR1 is SGHRS, CDR2 YFSETQ, per germline. Deletions cut 4 bases from V and 11 bases from J, with 15 bases between. The CDR3 runs to 12 residues.

The chain has TRBV11-2 and TRBJ2-1; TRBD2 aligns across 8 bases. The CDR3 length is 15 residues. V was clipped by 5 bases and J by 5 bases; unmatched bases: 8. Per the germline V gene, CDR1 is SGHAT and CDR2 is FQNNGV. CDR3 nucleotides: TGTGCCAGCAGCCCCGCCCCGGGACTAGACAATGAGCAGTTCTTC. The encoded protein is CASSPAPGLDNEQFF. Combining the CDR3 with reference TRBV11-2 and TRBJ2-1 gives the whole variable domain EAGVAQSPRYKIIEKRQSVAFWCNPISGHATLYWYQQILGQGPKLLIQFQNNGVVDDSQLPKDRFSAERLKGVDSTLKIQPAKLEDSAVYLCASSPAPGLDNEQFFGPGTRLTVL.

The chain has TRBV5-1 and TRBJ2-7; 11 bases fit TRBD2. The length of the CDR3 is 15 residues. Germline lookup yields CDR1 SGHRS and CDR2 YFSETQ. The junction had 3 bases not matched to a gene; V was cut back by 1 base and J by 3 bases. The chain's CDR3 is CASSLTSGSVYEQYF. The CDR3 nucleotides are TGCGCCAGCAGCTTGACTAGCGGGAGCGTCTACGAGCAGTACTTC.

J is TRBJ2-7 and V is TRBV5-1, with 7 bases lining up with TRBD1. V gave up 4 bases and J gave up 5 bases; unmatched junction bases: 9. Per the germline V gene, CDR1 is SGHRS and CDR2 is YFSETQ. This CDR3 contains 14 residues. The CDR3 is CASSRSGQADEQYF. The DNA for the CDR3 is TGCGCCAGCAGCCGATCTGGACAGGCGGACGAGCAGTACTTC.

The V gene is TRBV7-6, the J gene TRBJ2-3; no clear D. This CDR3 comprises 13 residues. Germline-derived CDR1 and CDR2 are SGHVS and FNYEAQ. V was pared by 5 bases and J by 2 bases, with 8 bases between. The CDR3 nucleotides are TGTGCCAGCAGCCCACTACCCACAGATACGCAGTATTTT. This gives the protein CASSPLPTDTQYF.

This clonotype was observed a few times. The chain has TRBV6-5 and TRBJ2-3; 8 bases are shared with TRBD2. Germline CDR1 reads MNHEY; CDR2 reads SVGAGI. With 0 bases clipped from V and 11 bases from J, the junction kept 10 bases outside the gene matches. CDR3 length equals 15 residues. CDR3 coding DNA: TGTGCCAGCAGTTACTCGATCGGGGGGGGCAGGGTGCAGTATTTT. Protein product: CASSYSIGGGRVQYF.

In its sample, this clonotype was seen a few times. The chain is built from TRBV7-9 and TRBJ2-5; D may match TRBD1 or TRBD2 (6 bases each). CDR3 length: 17 residues. Germline V gene sequence: CDR1 SEHNR, CDR2 FQNEAQ (reference sequence). The V end was cut by 4 bases, the J end by 0 bases, with 18 bases between. The CDR3 DNA reads as TGTGCCAGCAGCTCCCTTGGGGGGCGCATGGACCAAGAGACCCAGTACTTC. Translated, it gives CASSSLGGRMDQETQYF.

This clonotype was counted a single time. The rearrangement uses TRBV21-1 and TRBJ1-6; TRBD1, the D gene given by the table, was not confirmed from the DNA. TRBV21-1 is tagged as a pseudogene. This CDR3 is 14 amino acids long. CDR3 sequence (DNA): TGTGCCAGCAGCAAGGGGGACAGTAATTCACCCCTCCACTTT. Translation: CASSKGDSNSPLHF.

The J gene is TRBJ1-2, the V gene TRBV4-1, with 8 positions matching TRBD1. CDR1 and CDR2 (germline): MGHRA, YSYEKL. The CDR3 extends over 14 amino acids. V trimming: 9 bases; J trimming: 0 bases; junction bases outside the gene matches: 6. CDR3 sequence reads: CASRQGYTNYGYTF. The DNA of the CDR3 is TGCGCCAGTCGACAGGGGTATACTAACTATGGCTACACCTTC.

The V call is TRBV20-1, the J call TRBJ2-1; 7 bases agree with TRBD2. Germline V gives CDR1 DFQATT, CDR2 SNEGSKA (reference sequence). Trimming removed 0 bases from V and 2 bases from J; junction bases left unmatched: 13. The CDR3 runs 18 residues. The CDR3 is CSARDDRGRAGTYNEQFF. CDR3 in DNA: TGCAGTGCTAGAGATGATAGAGGGAGGGCCGGAACCTACAATGAGCAGTTCTTC.

The J gene is TRBJ2-7, the V gene TRBV5-1; a possible D gene is TRBD1 (6 bases). Looked up from germline, CDR1 is SGHRS and CDR2 is YFSETQ. Trimming stripped 2 bases from V and 2 bases from J, with 11 bases between. There are 14 residues in the CDR3. The CDR3 nucleotides read TGCGCCAGCAGCTTTTCCAGGGGCCCCTACGAGCAGTACTTC. It yields the protein CASSFSRGPYEQYF. The whole variable domain, filled in from reference TRBV5-1 and TRBJ2-7, reads KAGVTQTPRYLIKTRGQQVTLSCSPISGHRSVSWYQQTPGQGLQFLFEYFSETQRNKGNFPGRFSGRQFSNSRSEMNVSTLELGDSALYLCASSFSRGPYEQYFGPGTRLTVT.

This clonotype appeared a few times. The chain employs TRBV12-3 or TRBV12-4 and TRBJ2-3; 11 bases are shared with TRBD2. This CDR3 region has 20 residues. V lost 1 base, J lost 4 bases, and 16 bases stayed unmatched. This chain's CDR3 is CASSLVLLAGEHESPDTQYF. The CDR3 DNA is TGTGCCAGCAGTTTAGTGTTACTAGCGGGAGAACACGAGTCCCCAGATACGCAGTATTTT.

This clonotype was seen a few times. The chain joins TRBV13 to TRBJ2-1; D gene unclear. The CDR3 has 17 residues. CDR1 is PRHDT, CDR2 FYEKMQ, per germline (reference sequence). V dropped 4 bases and J dropped 2 bases, with 18 bases sitting between them. The CDR3 bases are TGTGCCAGCAGCTCGATAAGGCTTAGTCTAGCCTACAATGAGCAGTTCTTC. It translates to CASSSIRLSLAYNEQFF.

This sequence joins TRBV7-2 and TRBJ2-3; a possible D gene is TRBD2 (6 bases). In germline, CDR1 is SGHTA, CDR2 FQGNSA. The CDR3 length is 15 residues. Trimming took 5 bases from V and 1 from J, leaving 13 bases between them. The CDR3 coding sequence is TGTGCCAGCAGCCCAAGGAGGGTTGGCACAGATACGCAGTATTTT. This codes for CASSPRRVGTDTQYF. Full variable domain (rest looked up from reference TRBV7-2 and TRBJ2-3): GAGVSQSPSNKVTEKGKDVELRCDPISGHTALYWYRQSLGQGLEFLIYFQGNSAPDKSGLPSDRFSAERTGGSVSTLTIQRTQQEDSAVYLCASSPRRVGTDTQYFGPGTRLTVL.

The J gene is TRBJ1-3, the V gene TRBV5-1; TRBD1 matches at 10 bases. V was pared by 4 bases and J by 0 bases, with 7 bases of the junction left unmatched. Germline CDR1 SGHRS, CDR2 YFSETQ. The CDR3 is 17 amino acids. The CDR3 DNA reads TGCGCCAGCAGCCCCTGGACAGGGGGTCTCTCTGGAAACACCATATATTTT. Translation gives CASSPWTGGLSGNTIYF. The whole variable domain, filled in from reference TRBV5-1 and TRBJ1-3, reads KAGVTQTPRYLIKTRGQQVTLSCSPISGHRSVSWYQQTPGQGLQFLFEYFSETQRNKGNFPGRFSGRQFSNSRSEMNVSTLELGDSALYLCASSPWTGGLSGNTIYFGEGSWLTVV.

This clonotype was recorded at least ten times. The junction and the germline gene differ at one end; a read error may be behind it. The rearrangement joins TRBV4-2 to TRBJ2-1; D may be TRBD2 (5 bases). This CDR3 has 13 residues. Germline values: CDR1 LGHNA, CDR2 YNFKEQ. This CDR3 reads CASSQEEWSGSSF. CDR3 coding DNA: TGTGCCAGCAGCCAAGAAGAATGGAGTGGGAGCTCCTTC.

The table lists this clonotype with many counts. The CDR3 bases are TGCAGTGCTAGAAGTCCTAGCGGGGGCCTGGGGGAGCAGTTCTTC. Translation gives CSARSPSGGLGEQFF. The J gene is TRBJ2-1, the V gene TRBV20-1; TRBD2 matches 10 bases. The CDR3 is 15 amino acids. The germline gives CDR1 DFQATT, CDR2 SNEGSKA (reference sequence). Unmatched junction bases numbered 11, after V lost 2 bases and J lost 10 bases.

The rearrangement joins TRBV5-1 to TRBJ2-7, with TRBD2 identical over 7 bases. The ends lost 6 bases at V and 6 bases at J; junction bases unmatched: 6. Germline CDR1 SGHRS, CDR2 YFSETQ. The CDR3 has 12 residues. The CDR3 spells CASTNSGGEQYF. The CDR3 DNA reads as TGCGCCAGCACGAACTCGGGGGGCGAGCAGTACTTC.

This clonotype has just a few counts. This rearrangement joins TRBV6-1 to TRBJ1-6, with D unresolved. The CDR3 spans 14 residues. V gave up 6 bases and J gave up 7 bases, with 13 bases separating them. Per germline, CDR1 MNHNS and CDR2 SASEGT. The CDR3 bases are TGTGCCAGCAGCCGACCGGCGGGGAATTCACCCCTCCACTTT. It translates to CASSRPAGNSPLHF.

This clonotype was observed a few times. The chain couples TRBV7-6 to TRBJ2-7; 13 bases align to TRBD2. The germline gives CDR1 SGHVS, CDR2 FNYEAQ. J gave up 5 bases and V 2 bases, and 6 bases lay outside the gene matches. The CDR3 runs to 16 residues. The CDR3 nucleotides are TGTGCCAGCAGCTTAATGGGGACTAGCGGGACCGACGAGCAGTACTTC. Residues: CASSLMGTSGTDEQYF.

This clonotype occurred many times. The rearrangement links TRBV29-1 to TRBJ1-1; D not resolved. The V end was cut by 1 base, the J end by 6 bases, with 12 bases between. The germline gives CDR1 SQVTM, CDR2 ANQGSEA. The CDR3 extends over 13 amino acids. The CDR3 here is CSVEGKFLAEAFF. The CDR3 DNA is TGCAGCGTTGAAGGAAAGTTTCTGGCTGAAGCTTTCTTT. The full variable domain, in which reference TRBV29-1 and TRBJ1-1 provide the parts outside the CDR3, is SAVISQKPSRDICQRGTSLTIQCQVDSQVTMMFWYRQQPGQSLTLIATANQGSEATYESGFVIDKFPISRPNLTFSTLTVSNMSPEDSSIYLCSVEGKFLAEAFFGQGTRLTVV.

Many counts were recorded for this clonotype. The gene calls are TRBV6-2 or TRBV6-3 and TRBJ2-1, with D unresolved. Per germline, CDR1 MNHEY and CDR2 SVGEGT. There are 13 residues in the CDR3. V lost 4 bases and J 7 bases, leaving 11 bases between the germline ends. CDR3 sequence reads: CASSFRLGNEQFF. Written as DNA, the CDR3 is TGTGCCAGCAGTTTCCGACTTGGGAATGAGCAGTTCTTC.

The V call is TRBV4-2, the J call TRBJ2-7; D is unresolved. Germline V gene lookup returns CDR1 LGHNA and CDR2 YNFKEQ. CDR3 length equals 14 residues. The germline V and J ends were trimmed by 5 bases and 3 bases, with 14 bases remaining between them. The CDR3 is CASSAMPTFYEQYF. The CDR3 nucleotides are TGTGCCAGCAGCGCCATGCCAACGTTCTACGAGCAGTACTTC.

V gene TRBV5-1 combines with J gene TRBJ2-2; possibly TRBD1 or TRBD2 for D (5 bases each). The CDR3 runs to 16 residues. Germline CDR1 and CDR2: SGHRS and YFSETQ. Between the trimmed V and J ends, which lost 3 bases and 1 base, there was a span of 13 bases. CDR3 DNA sequence: TGCGCCAGCAGCTATTTCTGGGACCTGAACACCGGGGAGCTGTTTTTT. This sequence encodes CASSYFWDLNTGELFF.

This clonotype was observed a handful of times. CDR3 in DNA: TGTGCCAGTGGGTGGGGGAGAAATGAGCAGTTCTTC. This gives the protein CASGWGRNEQFF. The chain couples TRBV6-5 to TRBJ2-1, with D perhaps TRBD1 or TRBD2 (5 bases each). Germline CDR1 reads MNHEY; CDR2 reads SVGAGI. V dropped 9 bases and J dropped 7 bases, with 13 bases sitting between them. This CDR3 contains 12 residues.

This clonotype was observed a few times. This CDR3 is CSARDILERGSYEQYF. The CDR3 DNA reads as TGCAGTGCTAGAGATATTCTGGAAAGGGGGTCCTACGAGCAGTACTTC. V gene TRBV20-1 combines with J gene TRBJ2-7; a possible D gene is TRBD1 (6 bases). Trimming shortened V by 0 bases and J by 1 base, and 16 bases separated the two germline ends. The germline V gene encodes CDR1 DFQATT and CDR2 SNEGSKA (reference sequence). This CDR3 spans 16 amino acids.

V and J are TRBV6-1 and TRBJ1-1, with a tentative D call TRBD1 (6 bases). In germline, CDR1 is MNHNS, CDR2 SASEGT. The CDR3 consists of 14 residues. The V gene lost 3 bases and the J gene lost 13 bases, with 21 bases spanning the gap. CDR3 coding DNA: TGTGCCAGCAGTGACGGTCTCGGGGGGCCGGGTGTTTTCTTT. The encoded protein is CASSDGLGGPGVFF.

The chain is built from TRBV5-1 and TRBJ2-5; TRBD2 agrees at 8 bases. The CDR3 runs to 18 residues. V lost 1 base, J lost 5 bases, and 16 bases stayed unmatched. Germline-derived CDR1 and CDR2 are SGHRS and YFSETQ. CDR3 in DNA: TGCGCCAGCAGCTTGCGGCGATCAACCGGGACTAGGCGGGAGACCCAGTACTTC. Its translation is CASSLRRSTGTRRETQYF. Complete variable domain (other parts from reference TRBV5-1 and TRBJ2-5): KAGVTQTPRYLIKTRGQQVTLSCSPISGHRSVSWYQQTPGQGLQFLFEYFSETQRNKGNFPGRFSGRQFSNSRSEMNVSTLELGDSALYLCASSLRRSTGTRRETQYFGPGTRLLVL.